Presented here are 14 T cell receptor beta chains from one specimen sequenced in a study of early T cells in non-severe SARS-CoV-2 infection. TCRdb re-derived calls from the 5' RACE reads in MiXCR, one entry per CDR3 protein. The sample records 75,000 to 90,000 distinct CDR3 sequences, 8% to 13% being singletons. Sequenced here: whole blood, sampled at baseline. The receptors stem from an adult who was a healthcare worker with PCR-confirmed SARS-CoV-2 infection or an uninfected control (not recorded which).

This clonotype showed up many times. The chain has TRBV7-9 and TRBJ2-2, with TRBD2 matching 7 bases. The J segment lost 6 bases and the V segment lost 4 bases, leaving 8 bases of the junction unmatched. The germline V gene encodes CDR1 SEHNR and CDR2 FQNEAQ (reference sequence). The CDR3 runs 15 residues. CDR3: CASSSGLRGAGELFF. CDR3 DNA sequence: TGTGCCAGCAGCTCGGGACTTCGGGGGGCCGGGGAGCTGTTTTTT.

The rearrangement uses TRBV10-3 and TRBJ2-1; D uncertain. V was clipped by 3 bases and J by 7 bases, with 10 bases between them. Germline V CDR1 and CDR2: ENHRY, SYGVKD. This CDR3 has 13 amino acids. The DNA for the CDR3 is TGTGCCATCAGTGATGGTCTCCGGAATGAGCAGTTCTTC. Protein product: CAISDGLRNEQFF.

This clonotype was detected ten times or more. The CDR3 reads CASSLMPMTGAPGLAGISYEQYF. CDR3 bases: TGCGCCAGCAGCCTTATGCCAATGACAGGGGCCCCGGGACTAGCGGGGATTTCCTACGAGCAGTACTTC. The V and J genes are TRBV5-1 and TRBJ2-7; 13 bases agree with TRBD2. CDR1 SGHRS and CDR2 YFSETQ come from the germline V gene. Trimming cost V 4 bases and J 1 base; bases outside gene matches: 26. The CDR3 has 23 residues.

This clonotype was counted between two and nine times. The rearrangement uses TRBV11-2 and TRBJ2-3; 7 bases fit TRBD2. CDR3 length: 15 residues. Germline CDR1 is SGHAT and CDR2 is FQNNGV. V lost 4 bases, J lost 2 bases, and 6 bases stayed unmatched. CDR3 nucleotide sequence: TGTGCCAGCAGCTACCGGACTAGTGACACAGATACGCAGTATTTT. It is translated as CASSYRTSDTDTQYF.

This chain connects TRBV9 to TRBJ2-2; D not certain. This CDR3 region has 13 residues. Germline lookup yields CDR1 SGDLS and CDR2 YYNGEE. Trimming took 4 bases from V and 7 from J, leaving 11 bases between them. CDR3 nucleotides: TGTGCCAGCAGCCCCAGGACGGACGGGGAGCTGTTTTTT. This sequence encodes CASSPRTDGELFF.

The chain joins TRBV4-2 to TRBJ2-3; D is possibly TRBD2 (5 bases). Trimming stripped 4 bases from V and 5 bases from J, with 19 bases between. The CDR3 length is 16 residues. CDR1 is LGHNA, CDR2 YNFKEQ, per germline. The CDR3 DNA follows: TGTGCCAGCAGCCCGAACCGGGATCCAAGCTTAGATACGCAGTATTTT. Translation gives CASSPNRDPSLDTQYF.

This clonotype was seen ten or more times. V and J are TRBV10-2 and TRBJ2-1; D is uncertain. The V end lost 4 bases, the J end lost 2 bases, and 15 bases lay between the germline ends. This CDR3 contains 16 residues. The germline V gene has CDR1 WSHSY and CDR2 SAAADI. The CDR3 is CASSVVTGAAYNEQFF. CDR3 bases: TGCGCCAGCAGTGTCGTAACGGGTGCCGCCTACAATGAGCAGTTCTTC.

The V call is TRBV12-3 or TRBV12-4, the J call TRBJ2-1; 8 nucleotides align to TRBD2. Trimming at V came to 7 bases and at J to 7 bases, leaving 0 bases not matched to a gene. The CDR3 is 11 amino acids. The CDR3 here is CASTGGNEQFF. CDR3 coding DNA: TGTGCCAGCACGGGAGGGAATGAGCAGTTCTTC.

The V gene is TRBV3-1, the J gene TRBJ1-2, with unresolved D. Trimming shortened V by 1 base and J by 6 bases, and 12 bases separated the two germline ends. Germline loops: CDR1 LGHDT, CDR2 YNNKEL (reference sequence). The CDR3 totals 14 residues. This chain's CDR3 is CASSQVVARNGYTF. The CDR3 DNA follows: TGTGCCAGCAGCCAAGTTGTCGCCAGGAATGGCTACACCTTC.

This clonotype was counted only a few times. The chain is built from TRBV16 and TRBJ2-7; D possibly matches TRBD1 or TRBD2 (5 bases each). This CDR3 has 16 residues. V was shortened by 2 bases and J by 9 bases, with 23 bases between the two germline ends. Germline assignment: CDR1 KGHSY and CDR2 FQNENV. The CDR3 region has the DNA TGTGCCAGCAGCCAAAGGCTGGGAGCGTCATTCCAGGGGCAGTACTTC. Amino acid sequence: CASSQRLGASFQGQYF.

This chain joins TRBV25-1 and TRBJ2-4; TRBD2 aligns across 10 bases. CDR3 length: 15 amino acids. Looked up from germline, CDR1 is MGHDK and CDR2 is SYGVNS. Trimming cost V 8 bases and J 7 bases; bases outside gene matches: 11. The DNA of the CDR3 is TGTGCCAGCGGACCTACCGGAGCGGGAGGGAACATTCAGTACTTC. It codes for CASGPTGAGGNIQYF.

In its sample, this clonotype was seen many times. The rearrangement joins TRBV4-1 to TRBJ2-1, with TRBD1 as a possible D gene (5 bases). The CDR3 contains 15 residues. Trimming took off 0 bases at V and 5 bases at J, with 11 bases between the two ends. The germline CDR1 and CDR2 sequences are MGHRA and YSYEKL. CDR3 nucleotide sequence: TGCGCCAGCAGCCAAGACAGACAGCACAACAATGAGCAGTTCTTC. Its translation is CASSQDRQHNNEQFF.

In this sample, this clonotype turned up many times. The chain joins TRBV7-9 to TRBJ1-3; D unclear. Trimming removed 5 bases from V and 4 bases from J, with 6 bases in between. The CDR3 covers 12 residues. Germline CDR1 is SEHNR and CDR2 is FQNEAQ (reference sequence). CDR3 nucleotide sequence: TGTGCCAGCAGCGCGACCGGAAACACCATATATTTT. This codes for CASSATGNTIYF. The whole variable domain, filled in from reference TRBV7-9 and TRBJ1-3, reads DTGVSQNPRHKITKRGQNVTFRCDPISEHNRLYWYRQTLGQGPEFLTYFQNEAQLEKSRLLSDRFSAERPKGSFSTLEIQRTEQGDSAMYLCASSATGNTIYFGEGSWLTVV.

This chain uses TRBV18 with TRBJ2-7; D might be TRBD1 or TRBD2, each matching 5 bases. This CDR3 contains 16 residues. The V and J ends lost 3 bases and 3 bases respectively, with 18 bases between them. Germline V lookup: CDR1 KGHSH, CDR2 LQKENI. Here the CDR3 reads CASSPGTARGVYEQYF. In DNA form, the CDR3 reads TGTGCCAGCTCACCGGGAACAGCGAGAGGGGTCTACGAGCAGTACTTC.